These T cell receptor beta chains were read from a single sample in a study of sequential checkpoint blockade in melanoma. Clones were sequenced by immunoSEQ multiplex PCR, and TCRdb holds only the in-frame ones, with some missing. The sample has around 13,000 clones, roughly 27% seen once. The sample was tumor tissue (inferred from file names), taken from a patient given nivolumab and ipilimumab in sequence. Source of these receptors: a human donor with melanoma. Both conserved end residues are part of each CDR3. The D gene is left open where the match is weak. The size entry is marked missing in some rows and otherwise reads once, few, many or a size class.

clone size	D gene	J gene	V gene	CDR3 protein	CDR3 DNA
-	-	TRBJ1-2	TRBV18	CASSPRAGNYGYTF	TGTGCCAGCTCACCAAGGGCGGGGAACTATGGCTACACCTTC
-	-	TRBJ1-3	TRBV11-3	CASSPSWGYGNTIYF	TGTGCCAGCAGCCCCTCGTGGGGGTATGGAAACACCATATATTTT
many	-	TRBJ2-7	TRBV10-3	CAISESTGKIGLYEQYF	TGTGCCATCAGTGAGTCTACAGGGAAGATAGGGCTATACGAGCAGTACTTC
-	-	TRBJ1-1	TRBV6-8	CAISGKGLGSSTEAFF	TGTGCCATCAGCGGGAAAGGGCTGGGTTCGAGCACTGAAGCTTTCTTT
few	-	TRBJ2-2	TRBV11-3	CASSLVPHRPGELFF	TGTGCCAGCAGCTTAGTCCCCCACCGACCCGGGGAGCTGTTTTTT
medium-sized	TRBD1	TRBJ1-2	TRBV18	CASSPPTGSNYGYTF	TGTGCCAGCTCACCACCGACAGGGTCAAACTATGGCTACACCTTC
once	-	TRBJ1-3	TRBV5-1	CASSLDPRHSGNTIYF	TGCGCCAGCAGCTTGGACCCCCGGCACTCTGGAAACACCATATATTTT
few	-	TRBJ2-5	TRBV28	CASSSLSKSQETQYF	TGTGCCAGCAGCTCCCTTAGTAAATCCCAAGAGACCCAGTACTTC
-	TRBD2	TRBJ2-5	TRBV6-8	CASRLLLAAQETQYF	TGTGCCAGCAGACTACTTCTAGCGGCCCAAGAGACCCAGTACTTC
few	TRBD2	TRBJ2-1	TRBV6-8	CAISPSGSSYNEQFF	TGTGCCATCAGTCCTAGCGGGAGCTCCTACAATGAGCAGTTCTTC
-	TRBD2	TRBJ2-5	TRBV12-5	CASGLVRAGLQETQYF	TGTGCTAGTGGTTTGGTAAGAGCGGGGCTACAAGAGACCCAGTACTTC
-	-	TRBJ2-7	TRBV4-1	CASSQSSGTSYEQYF	TGCGCCAGCAGCCAATCGTCAGGGACCTCCTACGAGCAGTACTTC
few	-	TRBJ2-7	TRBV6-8	CASSYSMGRLNYEQYF	TGTGCCAGCAGTTACTCGATGGGCAGATTAAACTACGAGCAGTACTTC
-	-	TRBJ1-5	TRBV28	CASSLYGDSNQPQHF	TGTGCCAGCAGTTTATATGGGGATAGCAATCAGCCCCAGCATTTT
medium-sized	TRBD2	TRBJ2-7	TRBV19	CASSISWDYSYEQYF	TGTGCCAGTAGTATATCTTGGGACTACTCCTACGAGCAGTACTTC
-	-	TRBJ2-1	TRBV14	CASSQEGSNNEQFF	TGTGCCAGCAGCCAAGAGGGTAGCAACAATGAGCAGTTCTTC
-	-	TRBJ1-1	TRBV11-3	CASSSGPANTEAFF	TGTGCCAGCAGCTCAGGGCCCGCAAACACTGAAGCTTTCTTT
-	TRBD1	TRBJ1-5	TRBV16	CASSQSGDRGYSNQPQHF	TGTGCCAGCAGCCAATCCGGGGACAGGGGTTATAGCAATCAGCCCCAGCATTTT
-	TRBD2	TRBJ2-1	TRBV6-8	CASSPGLAVNEQFF	TGTGCCAGCAGCCCGGGACTAGCGGTTAATGAGCAGTTCTTC
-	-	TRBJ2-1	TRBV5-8	CASSFNQGSEQFF	TGTGCCAGCAGCTTCAACCAGGGTAGCGAGCAGTTCTTC
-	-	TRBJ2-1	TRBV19	CASSPGLDDNEQFF	TGTGCCAGTTCTCCGGGCCTCGACGACAATGAGCAGTTCTTC
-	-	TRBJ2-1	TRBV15	CATSRTGLYNEQFF	TGTGCCACCAGCAGGACCGGACTCTACAATGAGCAGTTCTTC
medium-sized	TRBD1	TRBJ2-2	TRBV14	CASSQTRTGRITGELFF	TGTGCCAGCAGCCAGACGAGGACAGGGAGAATCACCGGGGAGCTGTTTTTT
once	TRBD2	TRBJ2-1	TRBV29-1	CSVRLLAGYNEQFF	TGCAGCGTTCGACTACTAGCGGGATACAATGAGCAGTTCTTC
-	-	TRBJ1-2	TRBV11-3	CASSPRQGSRSGYTF	TGTGCCAGCAGCCCCCGGCAGGGCTCCAGGAGCGGCTACACCTTC
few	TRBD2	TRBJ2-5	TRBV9	CASTHDPSSGSFGTQYF	TGTGCCAGCACGCACGACCCCTCTAGCGGGAGTTTCGGGACCCAGTACTTC
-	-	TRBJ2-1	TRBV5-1	CASSPESVDLNEQFF	TGCGCCAGCAGCCCGGAAAGCGTAGACTTGAATGAGCAGTTCTTC
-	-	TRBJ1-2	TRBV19	CASSQQGNYGYTF	TGTGCCAGTAGTCAACAGGGAAACTATGGCTACACCTTC
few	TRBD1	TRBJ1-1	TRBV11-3	CASSSSGTGGRKNTEAFF	TGTGCCAGCAGCTCGTCCGGGACAGGGGGCAGGAAGAACACTGAAGCTTTCTTT
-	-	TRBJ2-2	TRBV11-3	CASSSRDRRRGTGELFF	TGTGCCAGCAGCTCAAGGGACCGCCGGAGGGGCACCGGGGAGCTGTTTTTT
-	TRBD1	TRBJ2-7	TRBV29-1	CSVLDGTGESYEQYF	TGCAGCGTTCTCGATGGGACAGGGGAGTCCTACGAGCAGTACTTC
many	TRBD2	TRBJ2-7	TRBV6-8	CASSYFRTSGYSYEQYF	TGTGCCAGCAGTTACTTCCGCACTAGCGGGTACTCCTACGAGCAGTACTTC
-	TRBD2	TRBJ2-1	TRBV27	CASTIGWTSGSYLGYNEQFF	TGTGCCAGCACAATTGGCTGGACTAGCGGGAGCTATCTAGGGTACAATGAGCAGTTCTTC
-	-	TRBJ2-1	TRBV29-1	CSVEGPGYNEQFF	TGCAGCGTTGAAGGGCCAGGCTACAATGAGCAGTTCTTC
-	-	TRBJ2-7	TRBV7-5	CASSLPGGPKGYEQYF	TGTGCCAGCAGCTTGCCGGGAGGGCCCAAAGGATACGAGCAGTACTTC
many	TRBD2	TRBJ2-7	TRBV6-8	CASSYMGNRDYTYEQYF	TGTGCCAGCAGTTACATGGGGAACCGGGACTATACCTACGAGCAGTACTTC
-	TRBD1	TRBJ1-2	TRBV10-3	CAISESEGALTF	TGTGCCATCAGTGAGTCGGAGGGGGCCCTTACCTTC
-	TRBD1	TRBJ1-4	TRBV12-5	CASTRTGLNEKLFF	TGTGCCAGCACCCGGACAGGCCTTAATGAAAAACTGTTTTTT
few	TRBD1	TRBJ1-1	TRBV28	CASRFLRGTGILNTEAFF	TGTGCCAGCAGGTTCCTGAGAGGGACAGGGATTCTGAACACTGAAGCTTTCTTT
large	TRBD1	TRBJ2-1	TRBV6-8	CASSYSIGGQAFGEQFF	TGTGCCAGCAGTTACTCGATTGGGGGACAGGCCTTTGGTGAGCAGTTCTTC
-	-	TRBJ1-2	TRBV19	CASSIVASNYGYTF	TGTGCCAGTAGTATAGTAGCCTCTAACTATGGCTACACCTTC
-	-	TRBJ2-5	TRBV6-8	CASPGPGETQYF	TGTGCCAGCCCCGGGCCGGGAGAGACCCAGTACTTC
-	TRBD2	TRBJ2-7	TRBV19	CASSITGFGRGSASEQYF	TGTGCCAGTAGTATAACCGGGTTCGGGAGGGGCAGTGCAAGCGAGCAGTACTTC
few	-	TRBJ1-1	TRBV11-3	CASSLRAASGEAFF	TGTGCCAGCAGCTTACGGGCAGCCTCGGGGGAAGCTTTCTTT
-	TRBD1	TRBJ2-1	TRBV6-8	CASTKGDSYNEQFF	TGTGCCAGCACCAAGGGGGACAGCTACAATGAGCAGTTCTTC
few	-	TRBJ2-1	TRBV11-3	CASSSHGGNSYNEQFF	TGTGCCAGCAGCTCCCATGGGGGCAATTCCTACAATGAGCAGTTCTTC
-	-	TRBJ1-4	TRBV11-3	CASSLDEGLNEKLFF	TGTGCCAGCAGCTTAGATGAGGGTCTCAATGAAAAACTGTTTTTT
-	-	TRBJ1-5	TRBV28	CASRLGLFYQPQHF	TGTGCCAGCAGGTTAGGCCTTTTTTATCAGCCCCAGCATTTT
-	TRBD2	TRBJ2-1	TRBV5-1	CASSWAGVGYNEQFF	TGCGCCAGCAGCTGGGCGGGAGTGGGTTACAATGAGCAGTTCTTC
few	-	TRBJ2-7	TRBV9	CASSGRGYEQYF	TGTGCCAGCAGCGGACGGGGCTACGAGCAGTACTTC
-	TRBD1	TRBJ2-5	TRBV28	CASSDRGTEETQYF	TGTGCCAGCAGTGACCGAGGGACAGAAGAGACCCAGTACTTC
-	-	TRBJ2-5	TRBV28	CASSLGTLARGTQYF	TGTGCCAGCAGCCTTGGGACCTTGGCAAGGGGGACCCAGTACTTC
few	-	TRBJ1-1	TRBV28	CASKGRGLNTEAFF	TGTGCCAGCAAGGGTCGGGGACTGAACACTGAAGCTTTCTTT
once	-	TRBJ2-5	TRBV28	CASSLGWGGPETQYF	TGTGCCAGCAGTTTAGGGTGGGGGGGGCCGGAGACCCAGTACTTC
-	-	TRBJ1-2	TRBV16	CASSQIVLGGTEISYGYTF	TGTGCCAGCAGCCAAATTGTCTTAGGAGGGACGGAAATTTCCTATGGCTACACCTTC
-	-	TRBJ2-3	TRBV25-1	CASRGTADTQYF	TGTGCCAGCAGGGGGACCGCCGATACGCAGTATTTT
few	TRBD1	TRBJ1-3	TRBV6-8	CASSYGTGIEGSGNTIYF	TGTGCCAGCAGTTACGGGACAGGGATAGAGGGCTCTGGAAACACCATATATTTT